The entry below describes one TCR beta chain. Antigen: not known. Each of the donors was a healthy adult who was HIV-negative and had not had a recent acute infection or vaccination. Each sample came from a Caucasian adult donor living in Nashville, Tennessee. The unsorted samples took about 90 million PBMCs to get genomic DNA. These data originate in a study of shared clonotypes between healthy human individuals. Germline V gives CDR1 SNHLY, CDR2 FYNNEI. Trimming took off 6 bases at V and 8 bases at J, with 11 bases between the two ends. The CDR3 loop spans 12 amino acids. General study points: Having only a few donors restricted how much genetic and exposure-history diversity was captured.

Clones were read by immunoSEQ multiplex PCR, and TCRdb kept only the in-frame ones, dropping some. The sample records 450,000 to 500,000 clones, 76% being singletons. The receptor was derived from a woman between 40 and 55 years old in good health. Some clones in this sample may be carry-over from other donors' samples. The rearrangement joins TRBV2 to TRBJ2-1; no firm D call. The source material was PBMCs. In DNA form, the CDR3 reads TGTGCCAGCAGGCAGATGGCCGATGAGCAGTTCTTC. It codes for CASRQMADEQFF.